The T cell receptor beta chain under discussion was sequenced for a study of identical twins. Overall study results and limits: Fewer insertions were carried by abundant cord blood beta clonotypes, but none was seen in memory repertoires.

The CDR3 totals 14 residues. CDR1 and CDR2 (germline): ENHRY, SYGVKD. Trimming removed 2 bases at V and 1 base at J, with 6 bases between. MiXCR, applied by TCRdb to the 5' RACE reads, yields one record per CDR3 protein. Among 200,000 to 300,000 distinct CDR3 sequences, 5.5% to 8% were seen once, and the ten largest hold approximately 3.6%. This clonotype was detected ten times or more. The antigen remains unidentified. These data were also reused for a study on yellow fever vaccine responses in identical twins.

Specimen: memory (CD45RO+) T cells sorted from blood. The TCR was taken from a woman younger than 35 in good health. This sequence joins TRBV10-3 and TRBJ2-1, with TRBD2 as a possible D gene (6 bases). The CDR3 sequence is CAISEGGSYNEQFF. CDR3 coding DNA: TGTGCCATCAGTGAGGGGGGGTCCTACAATGAGCAGTTCTTC.